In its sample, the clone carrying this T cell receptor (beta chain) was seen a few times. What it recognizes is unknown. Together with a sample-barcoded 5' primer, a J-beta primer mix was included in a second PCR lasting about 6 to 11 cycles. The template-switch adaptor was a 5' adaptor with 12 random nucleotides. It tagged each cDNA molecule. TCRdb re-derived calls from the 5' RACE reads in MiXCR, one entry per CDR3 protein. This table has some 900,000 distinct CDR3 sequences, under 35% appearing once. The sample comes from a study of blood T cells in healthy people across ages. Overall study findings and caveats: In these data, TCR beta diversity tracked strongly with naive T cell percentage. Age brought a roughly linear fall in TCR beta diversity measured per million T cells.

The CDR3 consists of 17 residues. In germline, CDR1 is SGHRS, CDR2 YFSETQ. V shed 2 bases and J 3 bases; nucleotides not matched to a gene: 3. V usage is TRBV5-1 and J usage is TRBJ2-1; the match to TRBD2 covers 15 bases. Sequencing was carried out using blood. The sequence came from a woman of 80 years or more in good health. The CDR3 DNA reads TGCGCCAGCAGCTTCGGGACTAGCGGGGGGTTCTACAATGAGCAGTTCTTC. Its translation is CASSFGTSGGFYNEQFF.